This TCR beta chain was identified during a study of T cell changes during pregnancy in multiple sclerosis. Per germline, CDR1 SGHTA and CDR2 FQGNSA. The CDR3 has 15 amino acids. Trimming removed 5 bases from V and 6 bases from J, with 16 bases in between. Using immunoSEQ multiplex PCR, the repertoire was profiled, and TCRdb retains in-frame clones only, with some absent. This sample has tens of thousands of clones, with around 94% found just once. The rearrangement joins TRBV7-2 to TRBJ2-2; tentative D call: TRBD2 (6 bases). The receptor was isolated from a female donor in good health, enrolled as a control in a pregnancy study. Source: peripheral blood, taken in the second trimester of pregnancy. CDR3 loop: CASSPEVAAPGELFF. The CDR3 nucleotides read TGTGCCAGCAGCCCCGAGGTAGCGGCCCCCGGGGAGCTGTTTTTT.